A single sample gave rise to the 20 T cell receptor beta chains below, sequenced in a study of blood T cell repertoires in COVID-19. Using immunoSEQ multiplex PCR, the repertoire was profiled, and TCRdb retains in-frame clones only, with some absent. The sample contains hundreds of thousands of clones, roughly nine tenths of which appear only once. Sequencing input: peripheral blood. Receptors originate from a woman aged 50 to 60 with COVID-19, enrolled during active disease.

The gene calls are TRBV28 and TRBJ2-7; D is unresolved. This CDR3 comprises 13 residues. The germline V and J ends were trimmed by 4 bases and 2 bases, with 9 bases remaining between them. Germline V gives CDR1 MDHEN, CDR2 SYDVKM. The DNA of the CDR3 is TGTGCCAGCAGTTATGCCAGTACCTACGAGCAGTACTTC. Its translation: CASSYASTYEQYF.

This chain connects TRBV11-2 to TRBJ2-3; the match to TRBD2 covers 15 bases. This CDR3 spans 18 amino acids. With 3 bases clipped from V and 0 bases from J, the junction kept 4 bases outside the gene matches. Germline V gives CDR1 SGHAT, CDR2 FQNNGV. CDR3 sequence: CASSFGTSGGRSTDTQYF. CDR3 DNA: TGTGCCAGCAGCTTTGGGACTAGCGGGGGGCGTAGCACAGATACGCAGTATTTT.

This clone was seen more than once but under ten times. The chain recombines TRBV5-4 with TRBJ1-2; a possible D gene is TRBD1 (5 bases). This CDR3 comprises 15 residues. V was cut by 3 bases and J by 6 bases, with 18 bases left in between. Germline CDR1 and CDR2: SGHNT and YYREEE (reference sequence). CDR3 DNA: TGTGCCAGCAGCTCAAAAAAACAGGTGGAAGATGGCTACACCTTC. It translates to CASSSKKQVEDGYTF.

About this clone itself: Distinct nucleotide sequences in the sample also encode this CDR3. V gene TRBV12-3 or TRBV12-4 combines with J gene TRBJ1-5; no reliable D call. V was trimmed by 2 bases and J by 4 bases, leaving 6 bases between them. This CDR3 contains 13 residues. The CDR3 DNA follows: TGTGCCAGCAGTTTACAGGTAAATCAGCCCCAGCATTTT. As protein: CASSLQVNQPQHF.

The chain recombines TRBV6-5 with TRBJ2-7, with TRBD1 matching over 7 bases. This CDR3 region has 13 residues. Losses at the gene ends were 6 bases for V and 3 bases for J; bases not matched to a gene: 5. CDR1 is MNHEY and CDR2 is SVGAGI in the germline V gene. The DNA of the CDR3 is TGTGCCAGCAGAAGCCGGGACAGCTACGAGCAGTACTTC. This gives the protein CASRSRDSYEQYF.

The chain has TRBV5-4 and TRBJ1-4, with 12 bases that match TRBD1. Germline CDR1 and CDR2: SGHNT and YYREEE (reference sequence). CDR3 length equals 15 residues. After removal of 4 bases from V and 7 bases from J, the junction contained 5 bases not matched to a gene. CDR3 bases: TGTGCCAGCAGCGGGGGGGACAGGGGGCGTGAAAAACTGTTTTTT. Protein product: CASSGGDRGREKLFF. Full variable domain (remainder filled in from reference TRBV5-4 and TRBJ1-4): ETGVTQSPTHLIKTRGQQVTLRCSSQSGHNTVSWYQQALGQGPQFIFQYYREEENGRGNFPPRFSGLQFPNYSSELNVNALELDDSALYLCASSGGDRGREKLFFGSGTQLSVL.

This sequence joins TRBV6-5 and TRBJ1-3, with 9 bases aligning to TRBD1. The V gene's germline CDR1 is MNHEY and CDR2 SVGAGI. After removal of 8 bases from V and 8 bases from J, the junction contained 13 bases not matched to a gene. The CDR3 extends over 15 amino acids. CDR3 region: CASYDFRDRVYTIYF. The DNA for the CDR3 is TGTGCCAGCTATGATTTCCGGGACAGGGTTTACACCATATATTTT.

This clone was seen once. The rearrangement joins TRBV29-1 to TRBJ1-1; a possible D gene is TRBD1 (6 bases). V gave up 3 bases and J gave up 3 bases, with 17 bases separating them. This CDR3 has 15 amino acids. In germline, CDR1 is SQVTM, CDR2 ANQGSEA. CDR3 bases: TGCAGCGTTGATGGCCTGCAGGGGCGGGACACTGAAGCTTTCTTT. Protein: CSVDGLQGRDTEAFF. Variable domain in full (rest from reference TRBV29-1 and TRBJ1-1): SAVISQKPSRDICQRGTSLTIQCQVDSQVTMMFWYRQQPGQSLTLIATANQGSEATYESGFVIDKFPISRPNLTFSTLTVSNMSPEDSSIYLCSVDGLQGRDTEAFFGQGTRLTVV.

The CDR3 region is CASSSFDSQETQYF. CDR3 coding DNA: TGTGCCAGCAGTTCCTTTGACAGCCAAGAGACCCAGTACTTC. The rearrangement links TRBV9 to TRBJ2-5, with D possibly being TRBD1 (5 bases). The CDR3 covers 14 residues. Looked up from germline, CDR1 is SGDLS and CDR2 is YYNGEE. Trimming shortened V by 5 bases and J by 1 base, and 12 bases separated the two germline ends.

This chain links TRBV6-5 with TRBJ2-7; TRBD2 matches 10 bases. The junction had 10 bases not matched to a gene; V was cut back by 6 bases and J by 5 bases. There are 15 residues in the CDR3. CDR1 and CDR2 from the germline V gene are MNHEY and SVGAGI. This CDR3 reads CASSIRTSGGHEQYF. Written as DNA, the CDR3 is TGTGCCAGCAGCATCCGGACTAGCGGAGGCCACGAGCAGTACTTC.

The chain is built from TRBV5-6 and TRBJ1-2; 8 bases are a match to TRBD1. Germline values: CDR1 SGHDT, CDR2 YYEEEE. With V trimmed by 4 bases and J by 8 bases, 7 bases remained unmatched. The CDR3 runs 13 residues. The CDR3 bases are TGTGCCAGCAGCCCAGACAGGGGAGAGGGCTACACCTTC. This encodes CASSPDRGEGYTF.

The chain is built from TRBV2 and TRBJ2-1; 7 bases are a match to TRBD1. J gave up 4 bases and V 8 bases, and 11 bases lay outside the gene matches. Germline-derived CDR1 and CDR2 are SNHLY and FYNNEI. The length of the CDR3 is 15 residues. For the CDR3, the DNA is TGTGCCAGCGGGGACAGACAGGTCGGATACAATGAGCAGTTCTTC. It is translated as CASGDRQVGYNEQFF.

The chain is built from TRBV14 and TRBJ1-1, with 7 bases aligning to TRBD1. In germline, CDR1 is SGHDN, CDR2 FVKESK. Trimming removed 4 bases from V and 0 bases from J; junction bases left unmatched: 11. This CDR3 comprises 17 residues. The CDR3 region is CASSLQQGTYLNTEAFF. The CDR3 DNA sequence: TGTGCCAGCAGCCTGCAACAGGGGACCTATCTGAACACTGAAGCTTTCTTT.

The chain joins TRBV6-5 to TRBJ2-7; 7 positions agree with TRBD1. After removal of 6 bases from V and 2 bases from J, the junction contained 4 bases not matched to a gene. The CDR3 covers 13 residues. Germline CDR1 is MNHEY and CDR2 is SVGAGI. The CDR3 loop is CASSRDRTYEQYF. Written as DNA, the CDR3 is TGTGCCAGCAGCCGGGACAGAACCTACGAGCAGTACTTC.

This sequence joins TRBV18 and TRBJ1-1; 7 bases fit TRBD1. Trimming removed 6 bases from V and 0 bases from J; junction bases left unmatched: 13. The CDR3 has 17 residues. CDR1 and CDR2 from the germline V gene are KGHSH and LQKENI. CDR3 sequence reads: CASSLSRQGVLNTEAFF. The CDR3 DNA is TGTGCCAGCTCCCTTTCGCGTCAGGGGGTCTTGAACACTGAAGCTTTCTTT.

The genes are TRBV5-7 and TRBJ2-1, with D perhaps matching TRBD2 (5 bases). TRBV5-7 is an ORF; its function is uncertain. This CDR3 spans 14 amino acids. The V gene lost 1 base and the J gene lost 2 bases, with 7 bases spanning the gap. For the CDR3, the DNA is TGTGCCAGCAGCTTGAGCGGAGCCTACAATGAGCAGTTCTTC. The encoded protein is CASSLSGAYNEQFF.

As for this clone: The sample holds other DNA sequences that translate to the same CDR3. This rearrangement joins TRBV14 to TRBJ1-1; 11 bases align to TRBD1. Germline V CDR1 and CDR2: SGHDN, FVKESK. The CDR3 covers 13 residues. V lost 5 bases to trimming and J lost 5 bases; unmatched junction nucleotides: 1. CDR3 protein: CASSGTGGTEAFF. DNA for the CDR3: TGTGCCAGCAGCGGGACAGGGGGAACTGAAGCTTTCTTT.

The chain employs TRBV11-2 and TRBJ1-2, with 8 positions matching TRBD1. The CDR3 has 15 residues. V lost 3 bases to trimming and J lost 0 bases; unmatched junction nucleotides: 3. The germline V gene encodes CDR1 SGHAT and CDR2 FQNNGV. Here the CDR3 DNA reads TGTGCCAGCAGCTTGACAGGGGAAGCTAACTATGGCTACACCTTC. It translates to CASSLTGEANYGYTF. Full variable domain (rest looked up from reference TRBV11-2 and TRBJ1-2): EAGVAQSPRYKIIEKRQSVAFWCNPISGHATLYWYQQILGQGPKLLIQFQNNGVVDDSQLPKDRFSAERLKGVDSTLKIQPAKLEDSAVYLCASSLTGEANYGYTFGSGTRLTVV.

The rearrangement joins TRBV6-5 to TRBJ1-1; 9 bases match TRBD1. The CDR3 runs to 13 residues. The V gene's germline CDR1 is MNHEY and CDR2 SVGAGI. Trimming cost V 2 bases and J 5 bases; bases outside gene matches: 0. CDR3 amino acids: CASSYGTGTEAFF. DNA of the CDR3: TGTGCCAGCAGTTACGGGACAGGGACTGAAGCTTTCTTT.

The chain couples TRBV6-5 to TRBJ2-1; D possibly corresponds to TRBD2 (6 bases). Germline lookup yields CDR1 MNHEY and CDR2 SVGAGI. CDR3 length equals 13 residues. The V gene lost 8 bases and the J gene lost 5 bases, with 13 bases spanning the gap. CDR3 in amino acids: CASAIAENNEQFF. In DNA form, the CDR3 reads TGTGCCAGCGCGATAGCGGAAAACAATGAGCAGTTCTTC.